This entry concerns a single T cell receptor (beta chain). At one of its ends the junction is not consistent with the germline gene, which may arise from a read error. This CDR3 has 15 residues. Germline V gene lookup returns CDR1 SGHRS and CDR2 YFSETQ. Method: immunoSEQ multiplex PCR; TCRdb's copy keeps in-frame clones and lacks some. This sample has thousands of clones, with just under 95% found just once. The source of the sample is a study of tumor T cells in aggressive B-cell lymphoma. Sequencing was performed on tumor tissue. J is TRBJ2-2 and V is TRBV5-1, with TRBD2 matching 10 bases. This TCR came from an adult with diffuse large B cell lymphoma. In DNA form, the CDR3 reads TGCGCCAGCAGCTCCACTAGCGGGAACACCGGGGAGCTATTTTTT. This sequence encodes CASSSTSGNTGELFF.